This paragraph covers one T cell receptor beta chain sequence. Antigen: not known. The data are from a study of cytomegalovirus exposure and HLA in healthy donors. Overall study: Roughly 89 million unique TCR sequences came from HLA-typed donors in an early release. Points from the study as a whole: A missense DCLRE1C variant was associated with V- and J-gene trimming of TCR beta chains in a later analysis, and an independent cohort replicated the association. In a later analysis, at a false discovery rate of 0.05, 16,951 TCR beta sequences were associated with HLA alleles. Indistinguishable V segments, including TRBV6-2 and TRBV6-3, were excluded.

Both 60 Vbeta primers and 13 Jbeta primers went into the PCR. Sequencing was performed with immunoSEQ multiplex PCR; in TCRdb, only in-frame clones are kept and a portion is missing. The sample holds about 150,000 clones, roughly 80% seen once. V gave up 1 base and J gave up 2 bases, with 9 bases separating them. CDR3 length: 14 residues. CDR1 is SEHNR, CDR2 FQNEAQ, per germline (reference sequence). The sequencing sample was made of PBMCs. This chain links TRBV7-9 with TRBJ2-7; D not certain. The receptor's source is a woman aged 40 to 55 in good health and CMV-seronegative. CDR3 DNA: TGTGCCAGCAGCTTAGTGGGCCAGACCTACGAGCAGTACTTC. Its translation: CASSLVGQTYEQYF.